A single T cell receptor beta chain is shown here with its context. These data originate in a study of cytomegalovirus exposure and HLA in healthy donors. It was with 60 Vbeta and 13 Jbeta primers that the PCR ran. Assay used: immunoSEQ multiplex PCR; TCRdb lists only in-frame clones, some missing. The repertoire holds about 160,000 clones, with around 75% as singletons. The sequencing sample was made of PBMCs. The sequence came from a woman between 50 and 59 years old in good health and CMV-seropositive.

Here the CDR3 DNA reads TGTGCCAGCAGTTGGCTCGGGGTAGATACGCAGTATTTT. This gives the protein CASSWLGVDTQYF. The chain recombines TRBV6-6 with TRBJ2-3; D is possibly TRBD2 (5 bases). V shed 4 bases and J shed 5 bases, with 10 bases lying between them. This CDR3 contains 13 residues. Germline V CDR1 and CDR2: MNHNY, SVGAGI (reference sequence).